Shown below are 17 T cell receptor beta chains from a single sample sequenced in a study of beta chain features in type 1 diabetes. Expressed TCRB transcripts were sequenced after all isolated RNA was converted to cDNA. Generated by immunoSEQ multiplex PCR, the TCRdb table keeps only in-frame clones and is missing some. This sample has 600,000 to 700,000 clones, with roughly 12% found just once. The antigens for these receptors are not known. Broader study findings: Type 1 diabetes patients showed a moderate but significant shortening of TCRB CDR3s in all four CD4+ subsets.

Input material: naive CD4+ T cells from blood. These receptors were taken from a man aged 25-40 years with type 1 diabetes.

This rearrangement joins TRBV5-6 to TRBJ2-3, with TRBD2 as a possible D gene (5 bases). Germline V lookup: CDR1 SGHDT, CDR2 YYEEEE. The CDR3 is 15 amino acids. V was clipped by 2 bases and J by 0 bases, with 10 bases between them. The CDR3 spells CASSLRSGSTDTQYF. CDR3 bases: TGTGCCAGCAGCTTAAGGTCGGGGAGCACAGATACGCAGTATTTT.

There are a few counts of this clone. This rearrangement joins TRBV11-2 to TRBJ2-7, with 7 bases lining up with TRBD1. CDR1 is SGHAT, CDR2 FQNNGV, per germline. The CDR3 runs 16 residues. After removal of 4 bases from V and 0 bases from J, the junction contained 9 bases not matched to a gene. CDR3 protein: CASSYTKGGYSYEQYF. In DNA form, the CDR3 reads TGTGCCAGCAGCTATACCAAAGGGGGCTACTCCTACGAGCAGTACTTC.

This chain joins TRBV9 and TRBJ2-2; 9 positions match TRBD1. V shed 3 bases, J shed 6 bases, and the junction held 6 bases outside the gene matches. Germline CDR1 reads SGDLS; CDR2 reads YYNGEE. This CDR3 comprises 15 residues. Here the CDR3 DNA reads TGTGCCAGCAGCGGCTGGACAGGGGTCCCCGGGGAGCTGTTTTTT. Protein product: CASSGWTGVPGELFF.

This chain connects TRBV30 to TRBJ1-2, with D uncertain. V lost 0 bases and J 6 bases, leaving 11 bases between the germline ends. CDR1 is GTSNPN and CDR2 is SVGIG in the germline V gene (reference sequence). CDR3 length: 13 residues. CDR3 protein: CAWSVFQRDGYTF. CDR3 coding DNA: TGTGCCTGGAGTGTCTTTCAAAGGGATGGCTACACCTTC.

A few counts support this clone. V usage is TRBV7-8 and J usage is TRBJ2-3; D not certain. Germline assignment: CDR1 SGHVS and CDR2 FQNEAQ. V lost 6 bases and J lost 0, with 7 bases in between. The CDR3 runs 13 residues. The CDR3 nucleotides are TGTGCCAGCAGACCCCCTAGCACAGATACGCAGTATTTT. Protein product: CASRPPSTDTQYF.

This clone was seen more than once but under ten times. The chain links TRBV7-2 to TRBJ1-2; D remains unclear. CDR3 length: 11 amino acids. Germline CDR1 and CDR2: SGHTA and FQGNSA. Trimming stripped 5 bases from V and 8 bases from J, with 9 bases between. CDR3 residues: CASSPLGGYTF. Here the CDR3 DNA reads TGTGCCAGCAGCCCCTTGGGCGGCTACACCTTC.

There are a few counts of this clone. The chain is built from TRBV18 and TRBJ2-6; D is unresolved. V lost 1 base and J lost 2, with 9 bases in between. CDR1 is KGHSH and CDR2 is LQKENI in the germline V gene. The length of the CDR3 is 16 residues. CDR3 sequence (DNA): TGTGCCAGCTCACCACAGGATCTTACTGGGGCCAACGTCCTGACTTTC. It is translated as CASSPQDLTGANVLTF. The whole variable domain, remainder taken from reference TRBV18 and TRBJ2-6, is NAGVMQNPRHLVRRRGQEARLRCSPMKGHSHVYWYRQLPEEGLKFMVYLQKENIIDESGMPKERFSAEFPKEGPSILRIQQVVRGDSAAYFCASSPQDLTGANVLTFGAGSRLTVL.

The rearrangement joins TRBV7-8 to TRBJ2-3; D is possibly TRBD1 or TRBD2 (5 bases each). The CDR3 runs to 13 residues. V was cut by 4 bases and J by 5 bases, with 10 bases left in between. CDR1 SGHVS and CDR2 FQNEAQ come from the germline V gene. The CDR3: CASSSGPRDTQYF. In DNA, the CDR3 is TGTGCCAGCAGCTCGGGGCCTAGAGATACGCAGTATTTT. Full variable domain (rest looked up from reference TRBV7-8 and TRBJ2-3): GAGVSQSPRYKVAKRGQDVALRCDPISGHVSLFWYQQALGQGPEFLTYFQNEAQLDKSGLPSDRFFAERPEGSVSTLKIQRTQQEDSAVYLCASSSGPRDTQYFGPGTRLTVL.

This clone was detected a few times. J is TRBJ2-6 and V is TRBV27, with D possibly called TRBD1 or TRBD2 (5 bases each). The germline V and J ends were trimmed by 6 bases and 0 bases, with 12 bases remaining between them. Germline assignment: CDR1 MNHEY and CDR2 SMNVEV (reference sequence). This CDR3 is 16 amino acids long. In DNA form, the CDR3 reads TGTGCCAGCAGAAGAGGGGATATCTCTGGGGCCAACGTCCTGACTTTC. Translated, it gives CASRRGDISGANVLTF.

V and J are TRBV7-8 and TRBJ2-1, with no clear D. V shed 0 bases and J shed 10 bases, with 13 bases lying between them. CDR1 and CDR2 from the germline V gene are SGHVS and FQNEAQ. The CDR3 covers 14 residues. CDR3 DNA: TGTGCCAGCAGCTTAGCGCTGGCCTCGGAGGAGCAGTTCTTC. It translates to CASSLALASEEQFF.

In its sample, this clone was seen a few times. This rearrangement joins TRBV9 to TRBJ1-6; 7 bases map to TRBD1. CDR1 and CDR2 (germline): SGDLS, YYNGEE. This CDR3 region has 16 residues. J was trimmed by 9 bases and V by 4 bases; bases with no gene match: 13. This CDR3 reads CASSPNPQGEGSPLHF. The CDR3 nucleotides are TGTGCCAGCAGCCCTAACCCCCAGGGGGAGGGTTCACCCCTCCACTTT. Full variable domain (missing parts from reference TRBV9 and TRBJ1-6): DSGVTQTPKHLITATGQRVTLRCSPRSGDLSVYWYQQSLDQGLQFLIQYYNGEERAKGNILERFSAQQFPDLHSELNLSSLELGDSALYFCASSPNPQGEGSPLHFGNGTRLTVT.

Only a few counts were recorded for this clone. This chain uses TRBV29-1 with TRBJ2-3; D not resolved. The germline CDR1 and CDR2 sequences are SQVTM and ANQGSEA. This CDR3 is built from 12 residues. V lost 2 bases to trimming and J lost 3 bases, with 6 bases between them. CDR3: CSVEQYTDTQYF. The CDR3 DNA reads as TGCAGCGTTGAACAGTATACAGATACGCAGTATTTT.

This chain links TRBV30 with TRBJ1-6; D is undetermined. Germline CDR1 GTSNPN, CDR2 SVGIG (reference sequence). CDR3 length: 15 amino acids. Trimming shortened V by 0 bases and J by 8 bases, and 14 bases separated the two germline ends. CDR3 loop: CAWSVLGRKDSPLHF. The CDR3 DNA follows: TGTGCCTGGAGTGTACTTGGGCGAAAGGATTCACCCCTCCACTTT.

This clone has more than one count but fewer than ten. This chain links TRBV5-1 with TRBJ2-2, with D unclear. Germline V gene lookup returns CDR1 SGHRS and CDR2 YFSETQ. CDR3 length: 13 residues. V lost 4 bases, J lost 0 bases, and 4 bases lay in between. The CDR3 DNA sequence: TGCGCCAGCAGCCCGCCGAACACCGGGGAGCTGTTTTTT. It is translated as CASSPPNTGELFF.

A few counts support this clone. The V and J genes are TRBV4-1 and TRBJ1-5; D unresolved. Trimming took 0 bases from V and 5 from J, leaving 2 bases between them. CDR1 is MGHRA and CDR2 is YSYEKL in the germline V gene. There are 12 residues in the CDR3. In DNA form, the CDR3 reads TGCGCCAGCAGCCAAGATGATCAGCCCCAGCATTTT. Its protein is CASSQDDQPQHF.

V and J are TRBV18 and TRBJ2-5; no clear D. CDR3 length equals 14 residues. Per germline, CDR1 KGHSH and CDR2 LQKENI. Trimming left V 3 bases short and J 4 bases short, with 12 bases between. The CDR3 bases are TGTGCCAGCTCACCGGGCAAGACGGGAGAGACCCAGTACTTC. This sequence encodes CASSPGKTGETQYF.

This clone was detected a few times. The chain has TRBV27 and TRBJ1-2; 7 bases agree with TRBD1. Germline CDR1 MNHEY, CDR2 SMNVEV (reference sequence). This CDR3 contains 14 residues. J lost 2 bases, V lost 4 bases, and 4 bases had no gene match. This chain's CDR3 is CASSSRQGNYGYTF. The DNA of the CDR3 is TGTGCCAGCAGTTCACGACAGGGAAACTATGGCTACACCTTC.